What follows are 2 T cell receptor beta chains derived from one specimen sequenced in a study of blood T cell repertoires in COVID-19. The table came from immunoSEQ multiplex PCR; TCRdb's copy has only in-frame clones and leaves some out. This table has approximately 160,000 clones, over 80% appearing once. The sample comprised peripheral blood. These receptors all come from a woman aged 60-70 years with acute or convalescent COVID-19.

This clone was recorded once. The chain uses TRBV24-1 and TRBJ2-7; maybe TRBD1 (6 bases). The V end was cut by 9 bases, the J end by 0 bases, with 26 bases between. This CDR3 contains 18 residues. The V gene's germline CDR1 is KGHDR and CDR2 SFDVKD. The CDR3 sequence: CATDPIIGPTGSSYEQYF. The DNA for the CDR3 is TGTGCCACCGATCCTATAATTGGTCCCACAGGGAGCTCCTACGAGCAGTACTTC.

This clone was detected only a few times. The V gene is TRBV28, the J gene TRBJ2-7, with 8 bases fitting TRBD2. This CDR3 is built from 14 residues. CDR1 is MDHEN, CDR2 SYDVKM, per germline. J lost 7 bases, V lost 3 bases, and 8 bases had no gene match. The DNA of the CDR3 is TGTGCCAGCAGTTTCCCCGGGGGGGCGGGTGAGCAGTACTTC. This codes for CASSFPGGAGEQYF.